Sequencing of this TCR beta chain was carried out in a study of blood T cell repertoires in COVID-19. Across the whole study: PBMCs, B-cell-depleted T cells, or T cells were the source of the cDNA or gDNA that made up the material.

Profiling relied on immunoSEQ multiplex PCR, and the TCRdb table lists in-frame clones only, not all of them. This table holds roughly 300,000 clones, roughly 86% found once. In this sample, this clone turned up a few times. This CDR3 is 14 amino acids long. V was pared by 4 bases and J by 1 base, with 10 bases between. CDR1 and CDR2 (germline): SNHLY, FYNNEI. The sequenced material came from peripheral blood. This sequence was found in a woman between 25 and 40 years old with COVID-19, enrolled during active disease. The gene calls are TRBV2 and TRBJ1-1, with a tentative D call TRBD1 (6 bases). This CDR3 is CASSGYRENTEAFF. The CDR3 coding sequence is TGTGCCAGCAGTGGGTACAGGGAGAACACTGAAGCTTTCTTT.